The T cell receptor beta chain described here comes from a study of OX40 agonist ivuxolimab in advanced cancers. Study-wide context: The costimulatory receptor OX40 (CD134) was targeted by ivuxolimab, a fully human IgG2 agonistic monoclonal antibody. Patients were allowed to have had prior anti-PD-1, anti-PD-L1 or anti-CTLA-4 therapy, and more than 30% of the dose-escalation patients had previously received checkpoint inhibitors. The point of sequencing TCRbeta in the periphery was to test whether ivuxolimab changed TCR sequence diversity and drove clonal T-cell expansion. Intravenous ivuxolimab was administered to patients every 2 weeks at six dose levels: 0.01, 0.1, 0.3, 1.5, 3 and 10 mg/kg. Of the 52 patients in dose escalation, about 20 had hepatocellular carcinoma, about 15 had melanoma, 9 had renal cell carcinoma and 9 had head and neck cancer. The paper covers the monotherapy dose-escalation part of the phase I ivuxolimab trial, which included N ≈ 50 patients. Partial responses occurred in three dose-escalation patients, of whom one had hepatocellular carcinoma and two had cutaneous melanoma. A male proportion of around 81% and a mean age of 60 years, ranging from 23 to 79, were recorded for the dose-escalation cohort.

This clone has a single count. The antigen it binds to is not known. Base qualities are not provided; no much larger clone lies one nucleotide away. Genomic DNA was extracted from sorted cells for sequencing of the TCRbeta CDR3 region. The immunoSEQ Assay was used to sequence the TCRbeta CDR3 regions. Entries here come from immuneACCESS through TCRdb and include only in-frame sequences with V and J called. Some clones fail to appear in such tables; in the studies checked, an unresolved V gene covers under half of the shortfall, and the cause of the remainder is unknown. A total of 30,000 to 35,000 clones appear in this sample, around 90% of them only once. About 9.6% of the sample goes to the ten largest clones. Results and caveats for the whole study, not just this receptor: Which antigens the clonally expanded peripheral T cells were specific for was not determined. After ivuxolimab, expanded clones were on average more numerous among CD8+ T cells than among CD4+ T cells. Clonal expansion of both CD4+ and CD8+ blood T cells was observed from baseline to week 6 at doses 0.1 to 3.0 mg/kg. Low levels of normalized T-cell clonal expansion were also seen in some patients who did not respond. In the 0.1-3.0 mg/kg groups, partial responders had among the lowest normalized peripheral clonal expansion, particularly in CD8+ T cells.

The germline V gene encodes CDR1 LNHNV and CDR2 YYDKDF (reference sequence). Trimming takes 0 bases from V and 6 bases from J, and the germline ends sit 14 bases apart. Counted from cysteine to phenylalanine, this CDR3 has 15 amino acids. This entry keeps only the CDR3 DNA: 45 bases, framed from base 1. Patients with autoimmune disease history or receiving systemic immunosuppression were excluded from the trial. In every dose cohort, peripheral blood was drawn for TCR sequencing at baseline, cycle 4 day 1, and cycle 7 day 1. The samples were drawn from a first-in-human, open-label, multicenter phase I dose-escalation trial of ivuxolimab. Adults with locally advanced or metastatic melanoma, renal cell, hepatocellular, or head and neck squamous cell carcinoma were enrolled in the trial. Before TCR sequencing, CD4+ T cells and CD8+ T cells were sorted from peripheral blood as separate populations.

Recombination joined TRBV15 with TRBJ2-5, with no reliable assignment of the D segment. The specimen comprised CD4+ or CD8+ T cells sorted from blood, sampled in a trial of the OX40 agonist ivuxolimab. This clonotype was sampled from an adult with an advanced solid tumor such as melanoma, head and neck, liver or kidney cancer. The CDR3 region: CATSRDPAGIKTQYF. The DNA sequence follows: TGTGCCACCAGCAGAGATCCCGCAGGAATTAAGACCCAGTACTTC. The reference TRBV15 and TRBJ2-5 proteins fill in what lies around the CDR3, so the full variable domain reads DAMVIQNPRYQVTQFGKPVTLSCSQTLNHNVMYWYQQKSSQAPKLLFHYYDKDFNNEADTPDNFQSRRPNTSFCFLDIRSPGLGDTAMYLCATSRDPAGIKTQYFGPGTRLLVL.